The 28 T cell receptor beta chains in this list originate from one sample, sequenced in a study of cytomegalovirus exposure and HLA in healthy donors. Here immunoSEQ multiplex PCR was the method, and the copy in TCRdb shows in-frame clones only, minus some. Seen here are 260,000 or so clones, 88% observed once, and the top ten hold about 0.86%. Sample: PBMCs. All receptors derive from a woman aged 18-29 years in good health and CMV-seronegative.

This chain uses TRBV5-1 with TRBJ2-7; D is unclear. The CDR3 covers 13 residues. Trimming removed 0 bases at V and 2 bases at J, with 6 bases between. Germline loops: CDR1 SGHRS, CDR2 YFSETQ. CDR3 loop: CASSLVGPYEQYF. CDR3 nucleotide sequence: TGCGCCAGCAGCTTGGTGGGCCCCTACGAGCAGTACTTC. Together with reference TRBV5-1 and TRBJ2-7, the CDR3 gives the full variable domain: KAGVTQTPRYLIKTRGQQVTLSCSPISGHRSVSWYQQTPGQGLQFLFEYFSETQRNKGNFPGRFSGRQFSNSRSEMNVSTLELGDSALYLCASSLVGPYEQYFGPGTRLTVT.

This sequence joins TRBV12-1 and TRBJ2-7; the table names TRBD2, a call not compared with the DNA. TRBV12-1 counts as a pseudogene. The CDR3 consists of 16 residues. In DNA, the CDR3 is TGTGCCAGCAGCTTCACTGTAAGGACTAACTCCTACGAGCAGTACTTC. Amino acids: CASSFTVRTNSYEQYF.

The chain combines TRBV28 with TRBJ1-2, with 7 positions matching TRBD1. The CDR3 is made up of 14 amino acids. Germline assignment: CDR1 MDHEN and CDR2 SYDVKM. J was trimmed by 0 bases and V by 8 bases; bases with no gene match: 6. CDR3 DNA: TGTGCCAGCTGGGGGACAGATACTAACTATGGCTACACCTTC. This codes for CASWGTDTNYGYTF.

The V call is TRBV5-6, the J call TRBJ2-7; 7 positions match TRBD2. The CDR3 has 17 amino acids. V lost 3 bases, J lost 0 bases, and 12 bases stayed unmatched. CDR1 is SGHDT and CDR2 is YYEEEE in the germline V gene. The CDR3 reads CASSSVVRRERSYEQYF. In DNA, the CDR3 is TGTGCCAGCAGCTCCGTTGTACGGCGGGAGCGCTCCTACGAGCAGTACTTC.

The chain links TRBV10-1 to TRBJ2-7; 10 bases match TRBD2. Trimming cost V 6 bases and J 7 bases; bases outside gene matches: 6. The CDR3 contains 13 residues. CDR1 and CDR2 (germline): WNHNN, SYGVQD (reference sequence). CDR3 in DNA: TGCGCCAGCAGCGCGCAACTAGCGGGAGAGCAGTACTTC. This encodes CASSAQLAGEQYF.

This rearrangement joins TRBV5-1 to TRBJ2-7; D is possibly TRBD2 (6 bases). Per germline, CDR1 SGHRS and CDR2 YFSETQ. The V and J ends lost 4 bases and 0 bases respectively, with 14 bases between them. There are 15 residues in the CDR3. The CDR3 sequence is CASSLSGGSSYEQYF. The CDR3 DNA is TGCGCCAGCAGCCTTAGCGGAGGGAGCTCCTACGAGCAGTACTTC.

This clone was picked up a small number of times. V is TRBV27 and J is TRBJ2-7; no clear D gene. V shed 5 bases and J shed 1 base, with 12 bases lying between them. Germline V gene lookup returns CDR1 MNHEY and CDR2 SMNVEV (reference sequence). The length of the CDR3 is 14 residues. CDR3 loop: CASSIGRGSYEQYF. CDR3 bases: TGTGCCAGCAGTATAGGCAGAGGATCCTACGAGCAGTACTTC.

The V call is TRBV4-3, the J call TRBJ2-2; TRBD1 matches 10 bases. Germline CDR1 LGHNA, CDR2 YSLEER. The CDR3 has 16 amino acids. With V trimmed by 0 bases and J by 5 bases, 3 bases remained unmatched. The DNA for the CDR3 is TGCGCCAGCAGCCAAGATGGGGGACAGGGGACCGGGGAGCTGTTTTTT. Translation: CASSQDGGQGTGELFF.

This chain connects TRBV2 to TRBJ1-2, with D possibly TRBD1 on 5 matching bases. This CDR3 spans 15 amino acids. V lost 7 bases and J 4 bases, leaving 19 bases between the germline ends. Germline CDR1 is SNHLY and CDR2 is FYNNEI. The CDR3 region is CASKARAGFFYGYTF. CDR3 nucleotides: TGTGCCAGCAAGGCCAGGGCGGGGTTTTTCTATGGCTACACCTTC.

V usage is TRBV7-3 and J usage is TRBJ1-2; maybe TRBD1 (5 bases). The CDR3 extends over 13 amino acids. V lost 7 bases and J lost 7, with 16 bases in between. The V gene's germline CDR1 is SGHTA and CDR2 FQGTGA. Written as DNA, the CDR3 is TGTGCCAGCACCCAAGATCCCCAGGGTGGCTACACCTTC. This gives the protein CASTQDPQGGYTF. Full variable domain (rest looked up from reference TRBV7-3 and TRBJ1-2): GAGVSQTPSNKVTEKGKYVELRCDPISGHTALYWYRQSLGQGPEFLIYFQGTGAADDSGLPNDRFFAVRPEGSVSTLKIQRTERGDSAVYLCASTQDPQGGYTFGSGTRLTVV.

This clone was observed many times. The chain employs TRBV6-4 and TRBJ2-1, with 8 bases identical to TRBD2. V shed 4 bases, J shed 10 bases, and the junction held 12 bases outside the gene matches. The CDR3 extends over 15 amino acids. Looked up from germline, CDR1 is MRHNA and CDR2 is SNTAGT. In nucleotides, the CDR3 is TGTGCCAGCAGTGCACTAGCGGAGCTGAATGGGGAGCAGTTCTTC. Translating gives CASSALAELNGEQFF.

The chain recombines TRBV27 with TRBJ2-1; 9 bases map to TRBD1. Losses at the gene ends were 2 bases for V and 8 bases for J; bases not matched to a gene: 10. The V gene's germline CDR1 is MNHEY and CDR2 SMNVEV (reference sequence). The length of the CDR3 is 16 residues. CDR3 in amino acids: CASSLKSIQGAYEQFF. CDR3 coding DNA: TGTGCCAGCAGTTTAAAAAGCATACAGGGGGCTTATGAGCAGTTCTTC.

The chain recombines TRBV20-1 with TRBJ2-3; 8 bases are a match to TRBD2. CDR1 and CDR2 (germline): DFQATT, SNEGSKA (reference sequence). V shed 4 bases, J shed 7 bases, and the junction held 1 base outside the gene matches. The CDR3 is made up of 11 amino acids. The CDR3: CSATGGYTQYF. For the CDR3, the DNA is TGCAGTGCTACGGGAGGGTATACGCAGTATTTT.

CDR3 bases: TGCGCCAGCAGCCAAGCGTTTGAGGGTAGCGGGGAGCTGTTTTTT. Translation gives CASSQAFEGSGELFF. V usage is TRBV4-3 and J usage is TRBJ2-2, with a tentative D call TRBD2 (5 bases). The CDR3 runs 15 residues. Germline values: CDR1 LGHNA, CDR2 YSLEER. Deletions cut 1 base from V and 7 bases from J, with 13 bases between.

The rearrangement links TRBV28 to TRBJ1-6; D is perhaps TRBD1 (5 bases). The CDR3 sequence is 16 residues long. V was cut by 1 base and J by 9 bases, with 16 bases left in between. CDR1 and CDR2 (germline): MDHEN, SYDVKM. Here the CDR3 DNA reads TGTGCCAGCAGTTTATTGGGGGGGAAGAAGCTTTCACCCCTCCACTTT. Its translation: CASSLLGGKKLSPLHF.

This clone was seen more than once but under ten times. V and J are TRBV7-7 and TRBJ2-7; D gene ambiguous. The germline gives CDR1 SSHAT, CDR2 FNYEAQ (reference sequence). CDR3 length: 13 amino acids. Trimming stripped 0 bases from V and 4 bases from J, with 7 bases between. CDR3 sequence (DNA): TGTGCCAGCAGCTTAGCGAGCGATTACGAGCAGTACTTC. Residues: CASSLASDYEQYF.

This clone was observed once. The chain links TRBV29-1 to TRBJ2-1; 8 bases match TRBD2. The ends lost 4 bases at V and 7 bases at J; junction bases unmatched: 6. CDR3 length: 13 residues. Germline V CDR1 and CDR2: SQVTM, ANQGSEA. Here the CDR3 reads CSVGAGVGNEQFF. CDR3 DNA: TGCAGCGTTGGAGCGGGAGTGGGAAATGAGCAGTTCTTC.

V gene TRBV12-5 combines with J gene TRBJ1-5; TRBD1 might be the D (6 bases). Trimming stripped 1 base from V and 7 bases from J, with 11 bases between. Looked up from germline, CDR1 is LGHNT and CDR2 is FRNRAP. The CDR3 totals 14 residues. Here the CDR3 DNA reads TGTGCTAGTGGTTTGGGACGGACAGACCAGCCCCAGCATTTT. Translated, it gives CASGLGRTDQPQHF. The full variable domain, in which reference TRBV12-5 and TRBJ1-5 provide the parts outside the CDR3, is DARVTQTPRHKVTEMGQEVTMRCQPILGHNTVFWYRQTMMQGLELLAYFRNRAPLDDSGMPKDRFSAEMPDATLATLKIQPSEPRDSAVYFCASGLGRTDQPQHFGDGTRLSIL.

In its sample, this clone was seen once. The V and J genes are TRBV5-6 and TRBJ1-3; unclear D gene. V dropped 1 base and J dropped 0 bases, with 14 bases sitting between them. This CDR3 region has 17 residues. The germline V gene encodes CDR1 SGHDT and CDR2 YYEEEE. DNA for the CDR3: TGTGCCAGCAGCTTGACGCCAGGCTTGGCCTCTGGAAACACCATATATTTT. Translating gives CASSLTPGLASGNTIYF.

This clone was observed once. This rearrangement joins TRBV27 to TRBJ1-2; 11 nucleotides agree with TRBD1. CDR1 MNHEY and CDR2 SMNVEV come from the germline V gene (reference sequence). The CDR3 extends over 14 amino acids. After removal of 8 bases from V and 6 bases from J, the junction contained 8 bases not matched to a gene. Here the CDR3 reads CASGRGQGANGYTF. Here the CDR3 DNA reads TGTGCCAGCGGCCGTGGACAGGGGGCGAATGGCTACACCTTC.

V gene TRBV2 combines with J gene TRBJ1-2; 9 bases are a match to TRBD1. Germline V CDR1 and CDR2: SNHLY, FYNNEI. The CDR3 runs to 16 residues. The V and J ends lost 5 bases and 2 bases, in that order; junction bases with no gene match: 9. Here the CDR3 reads CASSRLGTGMNYGYTF. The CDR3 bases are TGTGCCAGCAGTCGCCTCGGGACAGGGATGAACTATGGCTACACCTTC.

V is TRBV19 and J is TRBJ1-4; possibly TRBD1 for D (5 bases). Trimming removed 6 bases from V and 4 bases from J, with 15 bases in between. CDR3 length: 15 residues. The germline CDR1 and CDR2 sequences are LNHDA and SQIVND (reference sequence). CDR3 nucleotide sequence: TGTGCCAGTAGCCCTTTTGACAGAGGTAATGAAAAACTGTTTTTT. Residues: CASSPFDRGNEKLFF.

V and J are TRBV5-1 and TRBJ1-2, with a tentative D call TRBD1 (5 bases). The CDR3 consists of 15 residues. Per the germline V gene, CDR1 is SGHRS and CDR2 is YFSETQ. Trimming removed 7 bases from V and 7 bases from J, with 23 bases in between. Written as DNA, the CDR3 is TGCGCCAGCGGGCCCCACACAGGATACCTATCTGGCTACACCTTC. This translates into CASGPHTGYLSGYTF.

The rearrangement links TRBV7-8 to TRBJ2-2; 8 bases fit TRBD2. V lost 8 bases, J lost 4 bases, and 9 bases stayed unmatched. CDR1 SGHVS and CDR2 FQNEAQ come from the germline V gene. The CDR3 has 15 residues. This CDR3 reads CASLLTGRVTGELFF. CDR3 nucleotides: TGTGCCAGCCTACTTACCGGGAGGGTCACCGGGGAGCTGTTTTTT. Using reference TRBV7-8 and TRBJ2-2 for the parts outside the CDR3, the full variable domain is GAGVSQSPRYKVAKRGQDVALRCDPISGHVSLFWYQQALGQGPEFLTYFQNEAQLDKSGLPSDRFFAERPEGSVSTLKIQRTQQEDSAVYLCASLLTGRVTGELFFGEGSRLTVL.

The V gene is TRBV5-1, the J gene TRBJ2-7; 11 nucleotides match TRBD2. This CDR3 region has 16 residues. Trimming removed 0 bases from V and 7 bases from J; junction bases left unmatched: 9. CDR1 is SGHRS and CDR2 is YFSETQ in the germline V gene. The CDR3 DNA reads TGCGCCAGCAGCTTGGGGATACTAGCGGGAGTTTATGAGCAGTACTTC. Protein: CASSLGILAGVYEQYF.

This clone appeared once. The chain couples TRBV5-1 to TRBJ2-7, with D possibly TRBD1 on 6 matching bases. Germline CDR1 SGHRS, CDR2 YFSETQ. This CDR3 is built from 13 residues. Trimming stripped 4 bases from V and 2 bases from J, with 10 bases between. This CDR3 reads CASSVGQPYEQYF. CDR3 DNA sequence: TGCGCCAGCAGCGTAGGACAGCCCTACGAGCAGTACTTC.

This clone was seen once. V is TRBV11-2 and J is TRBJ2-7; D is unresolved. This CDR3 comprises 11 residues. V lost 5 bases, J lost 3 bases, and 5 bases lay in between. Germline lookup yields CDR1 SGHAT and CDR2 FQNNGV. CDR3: CASSHSYEQYF. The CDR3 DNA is TGTGCCAGCAGCCACAGCTACGAGCAGTACTTC.

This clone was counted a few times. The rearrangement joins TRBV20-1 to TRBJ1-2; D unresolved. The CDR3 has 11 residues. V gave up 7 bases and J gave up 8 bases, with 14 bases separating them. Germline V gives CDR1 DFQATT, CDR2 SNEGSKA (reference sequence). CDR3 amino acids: CSGSGAGGYTF. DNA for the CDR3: TGCAGTGGCTCGGGAGCTGGGGGCTACACCTTC.